Below, 31 T cell receptor beta chains from the same sample are listed, as sequenced in a study of Ad26.COV2.S vaccination and SARS-CoV-2 variants. This table comes from immunoSEQ multiplex PCR, and its TCRdb copy is limited to in-frame clones, with some not included. Here the sample spans 350,000 to 500,000 clones, roughly 89% being singletons. Treatment described: 15 to 20 received Ad26.COV2.S at low or high dose, single or two shots; five or six received placebo; per-sample allocation not given. At day 63 after the first vaccine or placebo injection, samples were drawn. Sequences were derived from peripheral blood, sampled in a trial of Ad26.COV2.S vaccine versus placebo. The source of these receptors is a person aged 18-65 years who received the Ad26.COV2.S COVID-19 vaccine or a placebo.

The CDR3 sequence: CASSQGAGGNEQFF. The DNA for the CDR3 is TGTGCCAGCAGCCAAGGGGCGGGGGGGAATGAGCAGTTCTTC. The rearrangement joins TRBV4-2 to TRBJ2-1, with 9 bases matching TRBD2. Germline CDR1 LGHNA, CDR2 YNFKEQ. V gave up 1 base and J gave up 7 bases; unmatched junction bases: 2. The CDR3 totals 14 residues.

This sequence joins TRBV28 and TRBJ1-2; D is possibly TRBD1 (6 bases). V dropped 3 bases and J dropped 4 bases, with 9 bases sitting between them. Germline V gives CDR1 MDHEN, CDR2 SYDVKM. The CDR3 extends over 13 amino acids. CDR3 DNA sequence: TGTGCCAGCAGTTTCGGGGGGGCCTATGGCTACACCTTC. This translates into CASSFGGAYGYTF.

The chain recombines TRBV5-4 with TRBJ2-2; D might be TRBD1 or TRBD2, each matching 5 bases. The CDR3 loop spans 15 amino acids. Germline V gene lookup returns CDR1 SGHNT and CDR2 YYREEE (reference sequence). The V gene lost 4 bases and the J gene lost 5 bases, with 15 bases spanning the gap. CDR3 nucleotide sequence: TGTGCCAGCAGCCAAGGTGGCTGGGGGACCGGGGAGCTGTTTTTT. Translated, it gives CASSQGGWGTGELFF. The variable domain in full, completed from reference TRBV5-4 and TRBJ2-2, reads ETGVTQSPTHLIKTRGQQVTLRCSSQSGHNTVSWYQQALGQGPQFIFQYYREEENGRGNFPPRFSGLQFPNYSSELNVNALELDDSALYLCASSQGGWGTGELFFGEGSRLTVL.

V usage is TRBV7-9 and J usage is TRBJ1-2; D unresolved. Germline CDR1 is SEHNR and CDR2 is FQNEAQ (reference sequence). The ends were cut back, 1 base at V and 7 bases at J, with 13 bases in the middle. The CDR3 sequence is 14 residues long. DNA for the CDR3: TGTGCCAGCAGCTTAGATGCCGTACTGATTGGCTACACCTTC. Its protein is CASSLDAVLIGYTF.

The rearrangement links TRBV21-1 to TRBJ2-3; the table's D call of TRBD2 was not tested on the DNA. TRBV21-1 is given as a pseudogene. The CDR3 sequence is 18 residues long. The CDR3 reads CASSGPGLATWVPDTQYF. CDR3 bases: TGTGCCAGCAGCGGGCCGGGACTAGCGACTTGGGTCCCAGATACGCAGTATTTT.

In its sample, this clone was seen once. CDR3 sequence reads: CASSVVAGSWNTQYF. In nucleotides, the CDR3 is TGTGCCAGCAGCGTAGTGGCGGGGAGCTGGAATACGCAGTATTTT. V usage is TRBV9 and J usage is TRBJ2-3, with a possible D match to TRBD2 (6 bases). This CDR3 is built from 15 residues. Per the germline V gene, CDR1 is SGDLS and CDR2 is YYNGEE. V was cut by 0 bases and J by 7 bases, with 15 bases left in between.

V usage is TRBV9 and J usage is TRBJ2-3; 13 positions match TRBD2. Looked up from germline, CDR1 is SGDLS and CDR2 is YYNGEE. The CDR3 covers 16 residues. Germline trimming cut 4 bases from V and 4 bases from J; bases unmatched to any gene: 6. As DNA, the CDR3 is TGTGCCAGCAGCCCTCGGACTAGCGGGAGCGCAGATACGCAGTATTTT. It specifies CASSPRTSGSADTQYF. Full variable domain (missing parts from reference TRBV9 and TRBJ2-3): DSGVTQTPKHLITATGQRVTLRCSPRSGDLSVYWYQQSLDQGLQFLIQYYNGEERAKGNILERFSAQQFPDLHSELNLSSLELGDSALYFCASSPRTSGSADTQYFGPGTRLTVL.

This chain joins TRBV6-5 and TRBJ2-7, with D possibly matching TRBD1 (6 bases). Germline values: CDR1 MNHEY, CDR2 SVGAGI. The CDR3 has 13 residues. Trimming removed 7 bases at V and 3 bases at J, with 13 bases between. CDR3 bases: TGTGCCAGCACCCACAGGGCGGGCTACGAGCAGTACTTC. It encodes CASTHRAGYEQYF.

J is TRBJ1-2 and V is TRBV12-5; the match to TRBD1 covers 7 bases. This CDR3 has 15 amino acids. V dropped 8 bases and J dropped 3; count of bases not matched to a gene: 12. The germline V gene encodes CDR1 LGHNT and CDR2 FRNRAP. The CDR3 region has the DNA TGTGCTAGTCTCCCGACCGACAGGGCGGACTATGGCTACACCTTC. Its translation: CASLPTDRADYGYTF.

The rearrangement uses TRBV5-1 and TRBJ1-2; 7 nucleotides agree with TRBD1. With 5 bases clipped from V and 2 bases from J, the junction kept 6 bases outside the gene matches. Germline values: CDR1 SGHRS, CDR2 YFSETQ. The CDR3 covers 14 residues. The chain's CDR3 is CASSPGRGNYGYTF. CDR3 DNA: TGCGCCAGCAGTCCGGGCAGGGGGAACTATGGCTACACCTTC. Using reference TRBV5-1 and TRBJ1-2 for the parts outside the CDR3, the full variable domain is KAGVTQTPRYLIKTRGQQVTLSCSPISGHRSVSWYQQTPGQGLQFLFEYFSETQRNKGNFPGRFSGRQFSNSRSEMNVSTLELGDSALYLCASSPGRGNYGYTFGSGTRLTVV.

The rearrangement uses TRBV3-1 (or the pseudogene TRBV3-2) and TRBJ1-1; D not certain. This CDR3 has 15 amino acids. Trimming shortened V by 1 base and J by 1 base, and 10 bases separated the two germline ends. Germline V gene data show CDR1 as LGHDT and CDR2 as YNNKEL (reference sequence). The CDR3: CASSQVDTPNTEAFF. The DNA for the CDR3 is TGTGCCAGCAGCCAAGTTGACACACCGAACACTGAAGCTTTCTTT.

The CDR3 DNA sequence: TGTGCCAGCAGAGGGCAGGGCATGTACGAGCAGTACTTC. Translation gives CASRGQGMYEQYF. The genes are TRBV7-2 and TRBJ2-7, with D perhaps TRBD1 (5 bases). CDR3 length equals 13 residues. The V gene lost 6 bases and the J gene lost 4 bases, with 13 bases spanning the gap. Germline lookup yields CDR1 SGHTA and CDR2 FQGNSA.

This rearrangement joins TRBV12-3 or TRBV12-4 to TRBJ1-2; D is unclear. V was cut by 5 bases and J by 2 bases, with 6 bases left in between. The CDR3 length is 12 residues. The CDR3 nucleotides read TGTGCCAGCAGTCCGGGGAACTATGGCTACACCTTC. This gives the protein CASSPGNYGYTF.

V gene TRBV5-5 combines with J gene TRBJ2-3; D possibly uses TRBD1 or TRBD2 (6 bases each). The CDR3 has 18 amino acids. Trimming removed 4 bases at V and 6 bases at J, with 27 bases between. CDR1 and CDR2 from the germline V gene are SGHKS and YYEKEE (reference sequence). CDR3 nucleotide sequence: TGTGCCAGCAGCACGGGGGCCCGGGATTACGCGCGTGGGGATACGCAGTATTTT. Translation gives CASSTGARDYARGDTQYF.

The V and J genes are TRBV5-4 and TRBJ2-3; 9 bases are shared with TRBD2. Germline CDR1 and CDR2: SGHNT and YYREEE (reference sequence). The CDR3 spans 17 residues. Trimming at V came to 4 bases and at J to 2 bases, leaving 11 bases not matched to a gene. CDR3: CASSPPGGRGSTDTQYF. In nucleotides, the CDR3 is TGTGCCAGCAGCCCTCCGGGCGGGAGGGGTTCCACAGATACGCAGTATTTT. Complete variable domain (other parts from reference TRBV5-4 and TRBJ2-3): ETGVTQSPTHLIKTRGQQVTLRCSSQSGHNTVSWYQQALGQGPQFIFQYYREEENGRGNFPPRFSGLQFPNYSSELNVNALELDDSALYLCASSPPGGRGSTDTQYFGPGTRLTVL.

The CDR3 loop reads CASSGQGSVSGNTIYF. The CDR3, as DNA: TGTGCCAGCAGCGGACAGGGGTCCGTCTCTGGAAACACCATATATTTT. This chain uses TRBV9 with TRBJ1-3; TRBD1 matches at 8 bases. This CDR3 has 16 amino acids. With V trimmed by 3 bases and J by 0 bases, 5 bases remained unmatched. Germline V gene lookup returns CDR1 SGDLS and CDR2 YYNGEE.

Turning to this clone: Other DNA sequences in this specimen translate into the identical CDR3. This chain connects TRBV11-2 to TRBJ2-5; D is unclear. This CDR3 is 11 amino acids long. The germline CDR1 and CDR2 sequences are SGHAT and FQNNGV. Trimming cost V 4 bases and J 4 bases, with 4 bases left between them. CDR3 DNA: TGTGCCAGCAGCTCAGGAGAGACCCAGTACTTC. Amino acid sequence: CASSSGETQYF.

The genes are TRBV19 and TRBJ2-1, with 7 bases aligning to TRBD2. This CDR3 is 14 amino acids long. The germline V gene encodes CDR1 LNHDA and CDR2 SQIVND (reference sequence). Trimming removed 3 bases from V and 6 bases from J; junction bases left unmatched: 5. CDR3 in amino acids: CASSMAGEANEQFF. The CDR3 bases are TGTGCCAGTAGTATGGCGGGGGAGGCCAATGAGCAGTTCTTC.

The count of this clone is one. The chain has TRBV5-4 and TRBJ1-4; D not certain. V shed 1 base and J shed 2 bases, with 6 bases lying between them. CDR1 SGHNT and CDR2 YYREEE come from the germline V gene (reference sequence). CDR3 length equals 14 residues. CDR3 in DNA: TGTGCCAGCAGCTTGTCGCTGACTAATGAAAAACTGTTTTTT. Translation: CASSLSLTNEKLFF.

There are a few counts of this clone. Additional DNA sequences in this sample encode the identical CDR3. The rearrangement joins TRBV9 to TRBJ1-3, with a possible D match to TRBD1 (5 bases). CDR1 is SGDLS and CDR2 is YYNGEE in the germline V gene. The CDR3 loop spans 15 amino acids. V was clipped by 2 bases and J by 0 bases, with 9 bases between them. This CDR3 is CASSVTGGSGNTIYF. CDR3 nucleotide sequence: TGTGCCAGCAGCGTCACGGGGGGCTCTGGAAACACCATATATTTT.

The chain has TRBV2 and TRBJ2-7; 8 bases match TRBD1. Germline V gives CDR1 SNHLY, CDR2 FYNNEI. This CDR3 has 12 amino acids. CDR3 bases: TGTGCCAGCAGGGGGGACGGGGACAGGTTGAACGTC. It encodes CASRGDGDRLNV.

V usage is TRBV9 and J usage is TRBJ2-2; 11 nucleotides agree with TRBD2. This CDR3 is built from 16 residues. Germline V gene lookup returns CDR1 SGDLS and CDR2 YYNGEE. V dropped 0 bases and J dropped 6; count of bases not matched to a gene: 4. The CDR3 DNA sequence: TGTGCCAGCAGCGTAGCTAGCGGGGGGTATGCCGGGGAGCTGTTTTTT. It specifies CASSVASGGYAGELFF.

This clone was counted at least ten times. V and J are TRBV2 and TRBJ1-5; no firm D call. Germline assignment: CDR1 SNHLY and CDR2 FYNNEI. V shed 6 bases and J shed 5 bases, with 11 bases lying between them. The CDR3 totals 13 residues. The DNA for the CDR3 is TGTGCCAGCAGGGAGGTCTTTTATCAGCCCCAGCATTTT. Its protein product is CASREVFYQPQHF.

This chain joins TRBV2 and TRBJ2-7, with 8 positions matching TRBD1. Germline CDR1 and CDR2: SNHLY and FYNNEI. The CDR3 totals 12 residues. Germline trimming cut 4 bases from V and 6 bases from J; bases unmatched to any gene: 2. The CDR3 nucleotides read TGTGCCAGCAGTGCCGACAGGGGCGAGCAGTACTTC. Translated, it gives CASSADRGEQYF.

The chain has TRBV7-2 and TRBJ1-5, with TRBD1 matching over 9 bases. J lost 1 base, V lost 4 bases, and 2 bases had no gene match. The CDR3 sequence is 15 residues long. The germline gives CDR1 SGHTA, CDR2 FQGNSA. The CDR3 protein is CASSSTGGSNQPQHF. In nucleotides, the CDR3 is TGTGCCAGCAGCTCTACAGGGGGCAGCAATCAGCCCCAGCATTTT.

The genes are TRBV7-8 and TRBJ1-6, with unresolved D. From germline, CDR1 is SGHVS and CDR2 FQNEAQ. The CDR3 sequence is 12 residues long. Trimming cost V 5 bases and J 9 bases, with 8 bases left between them. The CDR3 bases are TGTGCCAGCAGCCGAGCAACTTCACCCCTCCACTTT. Protein: CASSRATSPLHF.

This rearrangement joins TRBV29-1 to TRBJ2-5; either TRBD1 or TRBD2 may fit D (6 bases each). CDR1 and CDR2 (germline): SQVTM, ANQGSEA. The V end lost 2 bases, the J end lost 5 bases, and 12 bases lay between the germline ends. The CDR3 consists of 13 residues. CDR3 in amino acids: CSVERGAGETQYF. CDR3 DNA sequence: TGCAGCGTTGAAAGGGGGGCTGGGGAGACCCAGTACTTC.

The chain joins TRBV6-4 to TRBJ2-1; 9 bases fit TRBD2. The trim removed 6 bases at V and 5 bases at J, leaving 5 bases unmatched. The CDR3 runs 14 residues. Germline CDR1 MRHNA, CDR2 SNTAGT. The CDR3 loop is CASSALAGNNEQFF. The CDR3 nucleotides are TGTGCCAGCAGCGCTCTAGCGGGAAACAATGAGCAGTTCTTC.

The chain couples TRBV5-6 to TRBJ1-2, with a possible D match to TRBD1 (5 bases). Trimming removed 1 base from V and 0 bases from J, with 10 bases in between. Germline V gives CDR1 SGHDT, CDR2 YYEEEE. This CDR3 comprises 15 residues. For the CDR3, the DNA is TGTGCCAGCAGCTTGAGGGGATCAGCTAACTATGGCTACACCTTC. Amino acid sequence: CASSLRGSANYGYTF. The entire variable domain, with the rest obtained from reference TRBV5-6 and TRBJ1-2, is as follows: DAGVTQSPTHLIKTRGQQVTLRCSPKSGHDTVSWYQQALGQGPQFIFQYYEEEERQRGNFPDRFSGHQFPNYSSELNVNALLLGDSALYLCASSLRGSANYGYTFGSGTRLTVV.

The gene calls are TRBV3-1 (or the pseudogene TRBV3-2) and TRBJ1-3; a possible D gene is TRBD1 (6 bases). Looked up from germline, CDR1 is LGHDT and CDR2 is YNNKEL (reference sequence). CDR3 length: 16 residues. The V gene lost 6 bases and the J gene lost 4 bases, with 19 bases spanning the gap. CDR3 nucleotide sequence: TGTGCCAGCAGGATGTGGGGGGGGGCAAAAGGAAACACCATATATTTT. Protein: CASRMWGGAKGNTIYF.

The chain joins TRBV6-5 to TRBJ2-3, with a weak D call TRBD1 (5 bases). V lost 5 bases, J lost 0 bases, and 12 bases lay in between. This CDR3 is built from 15 residues. Germline V gene sequence: CDR1 MNHEY, CDR2 SVGAGI. The chain's CDR3 is CASSTGPTSTDTQYF. Written as DNA, the CDR3 is TGTGCCAGCAGTACAGGACCGACTAGCACAGATACGCAGTATTTT.